The 18 T cell receptor beta chains below all came from one sample that was sequenced in a study of T cell changes during pregnancy in multiple sclerosis. TCRdb keeps only in-frame clones here, not all; method: immunoSEQ multiplex PCR. Seen here are fewer than 80,000 clones, about 91% observed once, and the top ten hold 0.29%. The sample consisted of CD4+ T cells from peripheral blood mononuclear cells, taken in the third trimester of pregnancy. These receptor sequences come from a female donor in good health, enrolled as a control in a pregnancy study.

The rearrangement joins TRBV7-2 to TRBJ1-6; 8 bases are shared with TRBD1. Germline V gene lookup returns CDR1 SGHTA and CDR2 FQGNSA. The CDR3 consists of 15 residues. The ends lost 3 bases at V and 4 bases at J; junction bases unmatched: 2. CDR3 in DNA: TGTGCCAGCAGCTTGCAGGGGGCTTATAATTCACCCCTCCACTTT. Encoded protein: CASSLQGAYNSPLHF.

This sequence joins TRBV5-5 and TRBJ1-1; D not certain. Germline lookup yields CDR1 SGHKS and CDR2 YYEKEE (reference sequence). Trimming took off 1 base at V and 0 bases at J, with 7 bases between the two ends. The CDR3 contains 14 residues. The CDR3 DNA sequence: TGTGCCAGCAGCTTGCTGCAGGTGAACACTGAAGCTTTCTTT. This encodes CASSLLQVNTEAFF.

The V and J genes are TRBV30 and TRBJ1-1, with D possibly TRBD1 on 6 matching bases. The germline CDR1 and CDR2 sequences are GTSNPN and SVGIG (reference sequence). V lost 8 bases to trimming and J lost 1 base, with 20 bases between them. This CDR3 spans 15 amino acids. In DNA form, the CDR3 reads TGTGCCCGCGCTGCAGGGGAGTTTGGGAACACTGAAGCTTTCTTT. The encoded protein is CARAAGEFGNTEAFF.

CDR3 bases: TGTGCCAGCAGCCCATGGACAGGGAAAGGCAATCAGCCCCAGCATTTT. Amino acids: CASSPWTGKGNQPQHF. This chain connects TRBV11-3 to TRBJ1-5, with TRBD1 matching over 8 bases. Germline CDR1 reads SGHNT; CDR2 reads YENEEA. The CDR3 has 16 residues. V was pared by 5 bases and J by 2 bases, with 8 bases of the junction left unmatched.

The J gene is TRBJ1-6, the V gene TRBV25-1, with D possibly being TRBD1 (6 bases). This CDR3 is 15 amino acids long. Per the germline V gene, CDR1 is MGHDK and CDR2 is SYGVNS. With 6 bases removed from V and 5 bases from J, the gap between germline ends came to 14 bases. The CDR3 here is CASSATGINNSPLHF. As DNA, the CDR3 is TGTGCCAGCAGCGCCACAGGGATCAATAATTCACCCCTCCACTTT.

There are a few counts of this clone. The V call is TRBV30, the J call TRBJ2-3; D is possibly TRBD1 (7 bases). The CDR3 has 14 residues. Trimming removed 0 bases at V and 5 bases at J, with 12 bases between. From germline, CDR1 is GTSNPN and CDR2 SVGIG (reference sequence). Here the CDR3 reads CAWSVLQGGDTQYF. DNA of the CDR3: TGTGCCTGGAGTGTACTGCAGGGGGGAGATACGCAGTATTTT.

The chain uses TRBV6-5 and TRBJ2-7; TRBD1 aligns across 7 bases. This CDR3 spans 14 amino acids. Germline loops: CDR1 MNHEY, CDR2 SVGAGI. V was clipped by 5 bases and J by 3 bases; unmatched bases: 7. CDR3 amino acids: CASSGQAEFYEQYF. The CDR3 DNA reads TGTGCCAGCAGTGGACAGGCCGAATTCTACGAGCAGTACTTC.

The J gene is TRBJ2-2, the V gene TRBV9; 12 bases are shared with TRBD2. Trimming cost V 6 bases and J 4 bases; bases outside gene matches: 4. The CDR3 extends over 15 amino acids. Looked up from germline, CDR1 is SGDLS and CDR2 is YYNGEE. This chain's CDR3 is CASTTSGGTTGELFF. In nucleotides, the CDR3 is TGTGCCAGCACGACTAGCGGGGGCACCACCGGGGAGCTGTTTTTT. Using reference TRBV9 and TRBJ2-2 for the parts outside the CDR3, the full variable domain is DSGVTQTPKHLITATGQRVTLRCSPRSGDLSVYWYQQSLDQGLQFLIQYYNGEERAKGNILERFSAQQFPDLHSELNLSSLELGDSALYFCASTTSGGTTGELFFGEGSRLTVL.

The rearrangement joins TRBV2 to TRBJ2-1, with 9 bases fitting TRBD2. Germline V gene lookup returns CDR1 SNHLY and CDR2 FYNNEI. The CDR3 sequence is 13 residues long. The V and J ends lost 6 bases and 8 bases, in that order; junction bases with no gene match: 5. CDR3 protein: CASRTSGIYEQFF. For the CDR3, the DNA is TGTGCCAGCAGGACTAGCGGTATCTATGAGCAGTTCTTC.

J is TRBJ1-1 and V is TRBV5-5; the match to TRBD1 covers 8 bases. The V gene end was trimmed by 3 bases and the J gene end by 7 bases; junction bases not matched to a gene: 2. This CDR3 is 12 amino acids long. The germline V gene has CDR1 SGHKS and CDR2 YYEKEE (reference sequence). The CDR3 nucleotides read TGTGCCAGCAGCTGGGACAGGCGTGAAGCTTTCTTT. Residues: CASSWDRREAFF.

This clone was counted between two and nine times. The V gene is TRBV30, the J gene TRBJ1-1, with a possible D match to TRBD1 (5 bases). Trimming pared 1 base from V and 8 bases from J, leaving 5 bases between. The germline V gene has CDR1 GTSNPN and CDR2 SVGIG (reference sequence). This CDR3 has 10 residues. The CDR3, as DNA: TGTGCCTGGAGTGACAGGGAAGCTTTCTTT. Protein sequence: CAWSDREAFF.

The DNA for the CDR3 is TGTGCCAACGACTCCGGGAGACTTAACACTGAAGCTTTCTTT. Residues: CANDSGRLNTEAFF. The chain uses TRBV21-1 and TRBJ1-1. TRBV21-1 is designated a pseudogene. The CDR3 contains 14 residues.

The rearrangement links TRBV14 to TRBJ1-2, with 10 nucleotides matching TRBD1. CDR1 SGHDN and CDR2 FVKESK come from the germline V gene. The CDR3 sequence is 14 residues long. Trimming took 2 bases from V and 8 from J; bases not matched to a gene: 5. In nucleotides, the CDR3 is TGTGCCAGCAGCCAACGACAGGGGGCAAACGGCTACACCTTC. Translating gives CASSQRQGANGYTF.

A few counts support this clone. This sequence joins TRBV19 and TRBJ1-1; D remains unclear. CDR3 size: 11 residues. Germline assignment: CDR1 LNHDA and CDR2 SQIVND (reference sequence). Trimming took 6 bases from V and 5 from J, leaving 7 bases between them. This CDR3 reads CASSEGTEAFF. In DNA, the CDR3 is TGTGCCAGTAGCGAGGGTACTGAAGCTTTCTTT.

This clone was detected only a few times. V gene TRBV9 combines with J gene TRBJ2-1; TRBD2 matches at 9 bases. This CDR3 has 16 residues. CDR1 is SGDLS, CDR2 YYNGEE, per germline. Germline trimming cut 3 bases from V and 0 bases from J; bases unmatched to any gene: 4. The DNA for the CDR3 is TGTGCCAGCAGCGCAGCGGGGGGCTACTCCTACAATGAGCAGTTCTTC. Protein: CASSAAGGYSYNEQFF.

The rearrangement uses TRBV2 and TRBJ1-1; D is undetermined. Per the germline V gene, CDR1 is SNHLY and CDR2 is FYNNEI. The CDR3 covers 11 residues. V dropped 7 bases and J dropped 1 base, with 4 bases sitting between them. The CDR3: CASIRNTEAFF. CDR3 bases: TGTGCCAGCATCCGGAACACTGAAGCTTTCTTT.

The rearrangement uses TRBV5-4 and TRBJ1-2; 7 nucleotides line up with TRBD1. V shed 2 bases and J 0 bases; nucleotides not matched to a gene: 4. CDR3 length equals 15 residues. Germline V gene data show CDR1 as SGHNT and CDR2 as YYREEE (reference sequence). This chain's CDR3 is CASSLSGQSNYGYTF. For the CDR3, the DNA is TGTGCCAGCAGCTTATCGGGACAGTCTAACTATGGCTACACCTTC.

The rearrangement uses TRBV11-2 and TRBJ1-1, with 10 bases fitting TRBD1. Germline V gene lookup returns CDR1 SGHAT and CDR2 FQNNGV. With 3 bases clipped from V and 4 bases from J, the junction kept 8 bases outside the gene matches. The CDR3 covers 16 residues. CDR3: CASSFGTGDIVTEAFF. CDR3 DNA sequence: TGTGCCAGCAGCTTCGGGACAGGGGACATAGTCACTGAAGCTTTCTTT.